Below, 11 T cell receptor beta chains from the same sample are listed, as sequenced in a study of T-cell reconstitution after alpha-beta-depleted transplantation in children. Unique molecular identifiers were incorporated into the prepared TCRbeta library. TCRdb itself ran the PCR reads through MiXCR, one entry per CDR3 protein. The profile shows around 700,000 distinct CDR3 sequences, about an eighth of them singletons. Source: PBMCs, taken before TCRalphabeta/CD19-depleted stem cell transplant. The receptors stem from a girl between 2 and 10 years old with congenital amegakaryocytic thrombocytopenia, due to receive a stem cell transplant.

Comment on this clonotype: A much bigger clone sits one base away, suggesting this may be a read error. CDR3 in amino acids: CASSSGQGSETQYF. In nucleotides, the CDR3 is TGCGCCAGCAGCTCGGGCCAGGGCTCAGAAACGCAGTATTTT. The V call is TRBV5-1, the J call TRBJ2-3; perhaps TRBD1 as D (5 bases). CDR1 is SGHRS, CDR2 YFSETQ, per germline. The CDR3 runs to 14 residues. Looking up the rest from reference TRBV5-1 and TRBJ2-3 gives the full variable domain: KAGVTQTPRYLIKTRGQQVTLSCSPISGHRSVSWYQQTPGQGLQFLFEYFSETQRNKGNFPGRFSGRQFSNSRSEMNVSTLELGDSALYLCASSSGQGSETQYFGPGTRLTVL.

CDR3 nucleotides: TGTGCCAGCAGCTTGGGGGTAGCGGGAGTGGGAGAGCAGTACTTC. Its translation: CASSLGVAGVGEQYF. V and J are TRBV5-8 and TRBJ2-7, with 9 bases lining up with TRBD2. J was trimmed by 7 bases and V by 0 bases; bases with no gene match: 8. This CDR3 comprises 15 residues. Germline assignment: CDR1 SGHTS and CDR2 YDEGEE.

This clonotype was seen a few times. The chain joins TRBV29-1 to TRBJ1-2; D gene unclear. Looked up from germline, CDR1 is SQVTM and CDR2 is ANQGSEA. The V and J ends lost 4 bases and 4 bases respectively, with 7 bases between them. The CDR3 has 11 residues. This CDR3 reads CSVGHIYGYTF. The DNA for the CDR3 is TGCAGCGTTGGACACATCTATGGCTACACCTTC.

This clonotype showed up many times. V usage is TRBV5-1 and J usage is TRBJ2-1, with 12 bases that match TRBD2. CDR3 length: 14 residues. Germline V gives CDR1 SGHRS, CDR2 YFSETQ. The ends lost 5 bases at V and 10 bases at J; junction bases unmatched: 7. The CDR3 loop reads CASSPTSGSGEQFF. The CDR3 nucleotides are TGCGCCAGCAGTCCGACTAGCGGGAGTGGAGAGCAGTTCTTC.

This clonotype was seen a few times. The gene calls are TRBV3-1 and TRBJ2-6, with a tentative D call TRBD1 (6 bases). This CDR3 is 17 amino acids long. Trimming took 0 bases from V and 4 from J, leaving 13 bases between them. The germline CDR1 and CDR2 sequences are LGHDT and YNNKEL (reference sequence). The CDR3 coding sequence is TGTGCCAGCAGCCAAGAGCAACAGGGCTGGGGGGCCAACGTCCTGACTTTC. Amino acid sequence: CASSQEQQGWGANVLTF.

This clonotype occurred many times. The chain uses TRBV20-1 and TRBJ2-1; 9 nucleotides line up with TRBD2. V lost 4 bases to trimming and J lost 15 bases; unmatched junction nucleotides: 19. The CDR3 extends over 15 amino acids. Germline values: CDR1 DFQATT, CDR2 SNEGSKA (reference sequence). The CDR3 spells CSAIPTGTSRGGTFF. In DNA form, the CDR3 reads TGCAGTGCTATCCCCACCGGGACTAGCAGAGGGGGGACGTTCTTC.

This chain connects TRBV20-1 to TRBJ2-1; possibly TRBD2 for D (6 bases). The length of the CDR3 is 18 residues. Germline CDR1 reads DFQATT; CDR2 reads SNEGSKA (reference sequence). V was pared by 6 bases and J by 5 bases, with 29 bases between. The CDR3 nucleotides read TGCAGTGCGCCCCGAAGGGTTTGGGAGGCACGACAGAACAATGAGCAGTTCTTC. It specifies CSAPRRVWEARQNNEQFF.

The rearrangement joins TRBV18 to TRBJ2-2, with D unresolved. The germline CDR1 and CDR2 sequences are KGHSH and LQKENI. The V end lost 1 base, the J end lost 5 bases, and 14 bases lay between the germline ends. The CDR3 sequence is 16 residues long. CDR3 bases: TGTGCCAGCTCACCACGTACGGAGCGTGGGACCGGGGAGCTGTTTTTT. Translation gives CASSPRTERGTGELFF.

In its sample, this clonotype was seen many times. V gene TRBV20-1 combines with J gene TRBJ2-5, with a weak D call TRBD1 (5 bases). Trimming removed 3 bases at V and 5 bases at J, with 16 bases between. Germline assignment: CDR1 DFQATT and CDR2 SNEGSKA (reference sequence). The CDR3 runs to 14 residues. In DNA form, the CDR3 reads TGCAGTGCTAGCCGCCCAGGGCCGCGGGAGACCCAGTACTTC. As protein: CSASRPGPRETQYF.

Concerning this clonotype itself: A much more abundant neighbour one base away suggests this may be a read error. This chain uses TRBV27 with TRBJ2-1, with 8 positions matching TRBD2. CDR1 is MNHEY and CDR2 is SMNVEV in the germline V gene (reference sequence). The CDR3 has 17 amino acids. CDR3: CASSSPREGQRYSEQFF. The CDR3 region has the DNA TGTGCCAGCAGTTCCCCCCGGGAGGGCCAAAGGTACAGTGAGCAGTTCTTC.

J is TRBJ2-1 and V is TRBV10-2; D is unclear. Per germline, CDR1 WSHSY and CDR2 SAAADI. Trimming took 3 bases from V and 5 from J, leaving 14 bases between them. The CDR3 is made up of 15 amino acids. The CDR3 DNA reads TGCGCCAGCAGTGATCCCCGTTCATTGCACAATGAGCAGTTCTTC. This gives the protein CASSDPRSLHNEQFF.